The clone carrying this TCR beta chain has a count of ten or more. The antigen is unknown. These data come from a study of CD8+CD57+ T cells in acquired aplastic anemia. About the study: Quantities of DNA derived from sorted CD4+ and CD8+ cells averaged 3.2 ug. Healthy donors yielded 9.5 million to 11 million CD4+ cell reads on average. Study results and caveats: Patients and controls were not found to differ significantly in CD8+ Simpson's diversity. Between patients and controls, roughly 29 CD8+ CDR3 sequences were found in common.

TCR beta VDJ and CDR3 were profiled, and genomic DNA was the template. In TCRdb, the reads were re-called with MiXCR into one record per CDR3 protein. Of tens of thousands of distinct CDR3 sequences detected, about 56% appear once; the ten largest clones hold under 2.5%. Germline V gene data show CDR1 as MNHEY and CDR2 as SVGEGT. CDR3 length: 14 residues. Germline trimming cut 6 bases from V and 6 bases from J; bases unmatched to any gene: 7. The V and J genes are TRBV6-2 or TRBV6-3 and TRBJ2-7; 11 bases are a match to TRBD2. The receptor comes from a human donor in good health, serving as a control. Material for sequencing was sorted CD4+, CD8+, or CD8+CD57+ T cells (not recorded which) from PBMCs. CDR3 amino acids: CASRLAGGPFEQYF. The CDR3 bases are TGTGCCAGCAGGTTAGCGGGAGGGCCTTTCGAGCAGTACTTC.